The 17 T cell receptor beta chains below all came from one sample that was sequenced in a study of CD8+CD57+ T cells in acquired aplastic anemia. The TCR beta profiling, which covered VDJ combination and CDR3 sequence, was carried out using genomic DNA as the template. TCRdb processed the reads anew with MiXCR; each CDR3 protein has one entry. There are roughly 80,000 distinct CDR3 sequences in the sample; less than 85% occur only once, and roughly 80% lies in the top ten. For sequencing, patients were chosen who had shown expansion of CD8+CD57+ cells by flow cytometry. The sequencing sample was made of sorted CD4+, CD8+, or CD8+CD57+ T cells (not recorded which) from PBMCs. These receptors were taken from a human donor with aplastic anemia.

This clonotype was detected only once. The V gene is TRBV25-1, the J gene TRBJ1-2, with D unclear. Trimming removed 3 bases at V and 1 base at J, with 9 bases between. Germline CDR1 is MGHDK and CDR2 is SYGVNS. This CDR3 spans 14 amino acids. The CDR3 nucleotides are TGTGCCAGCAGTGAGGCAGTCCTTAACTATGGCTACACCTTC. This codes for CASSEAVLNYGYTF.

The V gene is TRBV15, the J gene TRBJ2-7; D not certain. Germline CDR1 LNHNV, CDR2 YYDKDF (reference sequence). The CDR3 contains 13 residues. Trimming removed 0 bases from V and 4 bases from J, with 7 bases in between. The CDR3 loop reads CATSRDPSYEQYF. CDR3 sequence (DNA): TGTGCCACCAGCAGAGATCCTAGTTACGAGCAGTACTTC.

The V and J genes are TRBV2 and TRBJ2-7; no reliable D call. The CDR3 runs to 14 residues. Per the germline V gene, CDR1 is SNHLY and CDR2 is FYNNEI. V was pared by 3 bases and J by 2 bases, with 11 bases between. In DNA form, the CDR3 reads TGTGCCAGCAGTGAGCAAGGTGAAACCTACGAGCAGTACTTC. It translates to CASSEQGETYEQYF.

This clonotype has a single count. The V gene is TRBV7-2, the J gene TRBJ2-1; 9 positions agree with TRBD2. Germline values: CDR1 SGHTA, CDR2 FQGNSA. This CDR3 contains 13 residues. V was pared by 7 bases and J by 9 bases, with 7 bases of the junction left unmatched. CDR3 protein: CASTRGTSIEQFF. The CDR3, as DNA: TGTGCCAGCACCCGTGGGACTAGCATTGAGCAGTTCTTC.

The rearrangement joins TRBV20-1 to TRBJ2-7, with a possible D match to TRBD1 (6 bases). This CDR3 region has 11 residues. V lost 4 bases, J lost 4 bases, and 8 bases lay in between. Germline-derived CDR1 and CDR2 are DFQATT and SNEGSKA (reference sequence). The DNA of the CDR3 is TGCAGTGCTAAAGACAGGTACGAGCAGTACTTC. Translated, it gives CSAKDRYEQYF.

The chain combines TRBV2 with TRBJ2-1, with 7 positions matching TRBD1. Germline V gene data show CDR1 as SNHLY and CDR2 as FYNNEI. V was pared by 6 bases and J by 4 bases, with 3 bases of the junction left unmatched. This CDR3 comprises 13 residues. CDR3 protein: CASRGDRYNEQFF. The CDR3 nucleotides are TGTGCCAGCAGGGGGGACAGATACAATGAGCAGTTCTTC.

The V call is TRBV11-1, the J call TRBJ2-1; D remains ambiguous. Between the trimmed V and J ends, which lost 1 base and 0 bases, there was a span of 10 bases. In germline, CDR1 is SGHAT, CDR2 FQDESV (reference sequence). This CDR3 is 16 amino acids long. The DNA of the CDR3 is TGTGCCAGCAGCTTAGAGCCGATATCCTCCTACAATGAGCAGTTCTTC. Translating it yields CASSLEPISSYNEQFF.

The genes are TRBV7-8 and TRBJ1-2, with 9 bases that match TRBD1. The CDR3 has 16 residues. Germline-derived CDR1 and CDR2 are SGHVS and FQNEAQ. V gave up 0 bases and J gave up 2 bases; unmatched junction bases: 4. The CDR3 here is CASSLAGQGRNYGYTF. DNA of the CDR3: TGTGCCAGCAGCTTAGCCGGACAGGGGCGGAACTATGGCTACACCTTC.

This clonotype has just one count. V usage is TRBV9 and J usage is TRBJ2-3; TRBD2 aligns across 8 bases. This CDR3 comprises 16 residues. Losses at the gene ends were 1 base for V and 0 bases for J; bases not matched to a gene: 4. CDR1 SGDLS and CDR2 YYNGEE come from the germline V gene. The CDR3 DNA reads as TGTGCCAGCAGCGTATATAGCGGGGCTAGCACAGATACGCAGTATTTT. This gives the protein CASSVYSGASTDTQYF.

The J gene is TRBJ2-5, the V gene TRBV14, with TRBD2 matching 7 bases. J lost 5 bases, V lost 3 bases, and 12 bases had no gene match. Germline loops: CDR1 SGHDN, CDR2 FVKESK. The CDR3 sequence is 16 residues long. The CDR3 DNA sequence: TGTGCCAGCAGCCAGAGGCGGGGGAGGGCAAGCGAGACCCAGTACTTC. Translation: CASSQRRGRASETQYF.

The rearrangement uses TRBV19 and TRBJ1-3; unclear D gene. V shed 5 bases and J shed 4 bases, with 12 bases lying between them. Germline V lookup: CDR1 LNHDA, CDR2 SQIVND (reference sequence). The CDR3 totals 14 residues. The CDR3 DNA is TGTGCCAGTAGTCAATCAAGGGCGGGAAACACCATATATTTT. As protein: CASSQSRAGNTIYF.

V is TRBV7-2 and J is TRBJ1-3; no reliable D call. This CDR3 region has 13 residues. From germline, CDR1 is SGHTA and CDR2 FQGNSA. V dropped 6 bases and J dropped 1 base, with 7 bases sitting between them. The CDR3 region has the DNA TGTGCCAGCAGTTTCACTTCTGGAAACACCATATATTTT. It specifies CASSFTSGNTIYF.

The rearrangement joins TRBV20-1 to TRBJ1-2, with D possibly being TRBD1 (5 bases). Between the trimmed V and J ends, which lost 3 bases and 2 bases, there was a span of 7 bases. Germline V CDR1 and CDR2: DFQATT, SNEGSKA (reference sequence). CDR3 size: 12 residues. The CDR3: CSARAGNYGYTF. The CDR3 bases are TGCAGTGCTAGGGCAGGGAACTATGGCTACACCTTC.

The gene calls are TRBV4-3 and TRBJ2-1; D gene unclear. Germline values: CDR1 LGHNA, CDR2 YSLEER. V gave up 3 bases and J gave up 5 bases, with 8 bases separating them. The CDR3 is 13 amino acids. CDR3 loop: CASSHGRNNEQFF. Written as DNA, the CDR3 is TGCGCCAGCAGCCACGGCAGGAACAATGAGCAGTTCTTC.

The rearrangement joins TRBV2 to TRBJ2-7; D remains unclear. Looked up from germline, CDR1 is SNHLY and CDR2 is FYNNEI. V was clipped by 2 bases and J by 1 base, with 12 bases between them. The CDR3 covers 15 residues. This CDR3 is CASSEYQTPSYEQYF. In nucleotides, the CDR3 is TGTGCCAGCAGTGAATACCAGACTCCTTCCTACGAGCAGTACTTC.

V is TRBV20-1 and J is TRBJ2-7, with a weak D call TRBD2 (5 bases). The germline V gene encodes CDR1 DFQATT and CDR2 SNEGSKA (reference sequence). The CDR3 sequence is 14 residues long. V was trimmed by 3 bases and J by 0 bases, leaving 12 bases between them. As DNA, the CDR3 is TGCAGTGCTAGTTCCCTAGCTCACTCCTACGAGCAGTACTTC. Protein product: CSASSLAHSYEQYF.

The chain carries TRBV10-3 and TRBJ2-7; D could derive from TRBD1 or TRBD2 (5 bases each). Trimming took 6 bases from V and 6 from J, leaving 15 bases between them. The CDR3 consists of 13 residues. CDR1 and CDR2 from the germline V gene are ENHRY and SYGVKD. CDR3 nucleotides: TGTGCCATCAGGGGGGACGCCCCCTCCGAGCAGTACTTC. Amino acid sequence: CAIRGDAPSEQYF.